This is a list of T cell receptor beta chains from one sample in a study of blood T cell repertoires in COVID-19. The repertoire was sequenced with immunoSEQ multiplex PCR; TCRdb's copy has only in-frame clones and lacks some. The sample contains 200,000 or so clones, roughly 80% of which appear only once. The sequencing input was peripheral blood. Receptor source: a woman in her twenties or thirties with acute or convalescent COVID-19. CDR3s include the opening cysteine and the closing phenylalanine or tryptophan. The D gene is left open where the match is weak. Part of the rows lack a size; the others show once, few, many or a class for expanded clones.

CDR3nt | CDR3aa | j_gene | v_gene | d_gene | abundance | len
TGTGCCACCAGTAGACTAGCGGGAGTGGACGGGGAGCTGTTTTTT | CATSRLAGVDGELFF | TRBJ2-2 | TRBV24-1 | TRBD2 | . | 15
TGTGCCAGCAGCTTCCCACAAACGCATGAGCAGTTCTTC | CASSFPQTHEQFF | TRBJ2-1 | TRBV7-9 | . | . | 13
TGTGCCAGCAGCTATCTCGGGGTGCAGTTCTTC | CASSYLGVQFF | TRBJ2-1 | TRBV13 | . | few | 11
TGTGCCAGCAGCCCCCGGGGGAGCGCCCTTTCCGGGGAGCTGTTTTTT | CASSPRGSALSGELFF | TRBJ2-2 | TRBV9 | . | . | 16
TGTGCCTGGAGTCGGCTAGGGCGGACGGGAAATGAAAAACTGTTTTTT | CAWSRLGRTGNEKLFF | TRBJ1-4 | TRBV30 | . | . | 16
TGTGCCAGCAGTTACTCCGTCGAAGGGGGTGGCTACACCTTC | CASSYSVEGGGYTF | TRBJ1-2 | TRBV6-5 | . | few | 14
TGTGCCAGCAGCCACAGGCTGGGCACTGAAGCTTTCTTT | CASSHRLGTEAFF | TRBJ1-1 | TRBV9 | . | . | 13
TGTGCCAGCAGCTTCCAGGGGCTTACAGCTAATGAAAAACTGTTTTTT | CASSFQGLTANEKLFF | TRBJ1-4 | TRBV5-5 | . | . | 16
TGTGCCAGCAGTTACCTAGCGGGAGGAGCAGAGACCCAGTACTTC | CASSYLAGGAETQYF | TRBJ2-5 | TRBV6-2/TRBV6-3 | TRBD2 | . | 15
TGCGCCAGCAGCTTCGCCCTCAGGGCAGGGGGAGGACTCTCCTACGAGCAGTACTTC | CASSFALRAGGGLSYEQYF | TRBJ2-7 | TRBV5-1 | . | few | 19
TGTGCCAGCAGCCCCACGCGACGGTGGACTGCCTACACCTTC | CASSPTRRWTAYTF | TRBJ1-2 | TRBV14 | . | . | 14
TGTGCCAGCAGCTTAAGGCATTTCCAGGCTGGAAATGGCTACACCTTC | CASSLRHFQAGNGYTF | TRBJ1-2 | TRBV7-2 | . | . | 16
TGTGCCAGCAGCTTCAAAGGGGACAGACCTTACGAGCAGTACTTC | CASSFKGDRPYEQYF | TRBJ2-7 | TRBV5-6 | TRBD1 | . | 15
TGTGCCAGTAGTATTAGCAGCGGGACCTCCGCCGAGCAGTACTTC | CASSISSGTSAEQYF | TRBJ2-7 | TRBV19 | TRBD2 | . | 15
TGTGCCAGCAGTTCTGAACCGGGACTAGCGCAAGAGACCCAGTACTTC | CASSSEPGLAQETQYF | TRBJ2-5 | TRBV6-5 | TRBD2 | . | 16
TGTGCCTGGGGGAGAAGCTCCTATAATTCACCCCTCCACTTT | CAWGRSSYNSPLHF | TRBJ1-6 | TRBV30 | . | . | 14
TGTGCCAGCACCGAGAACAGGGGATCTGGGGCCAACGTCCTGACTTTC | CASTENRGSGANVLTF | TRBJ2-6 | TRBV2 | TRBD1 | . | 16
TGTGCCAGCAGTGGAGGGGGCTGGAATCAGCCCCAGCATTTT | CASSGGGWNQPQHF | TRBJ1-5 | TRBV2 | TRBD1 | . | 14
TGTGCCAGCAGTAGAGGTACAGGTTCCTACGAGCAGTACTTC | CASSRGTGSYEQYF | TRBJ2-7 | TRBV6-5 | . | . | 14
TGTGCCAGCAGCCCCGGGGGGGCACGATTCACCGGGGAGCTGTTTTTT | CASSPGGARFTGELFF | TRBJ2-2 | TRBV7-2 | TRBD2 | . | 16
TGTGCCAGCAGCTTATCTACAGGGAGCTCCTACGAGCAGTACTTC | CASSLSTGSSYEQYF | TRBJ2-7 | TRBV7-2 | . | few | 15
TGCGCCAGCAGCTTGGAGGGACAGTCCTATGGCTACACCTTC | CASSLEGQSYGYTF | TRBJ1-2 | TRBV5-1 | TRBD1 | . | 14
TGTGCCAGCAGCTTAGCTTTCTTACTACCCCACTCGTACAATGAGCAGTTCTTC | CASSLAFLLPHSYNEQFF | TRBJ2-1 | TRBV7-2 | . | . | 18
TGTGCCAGCTGGCCGGGACAGGCTTTCAATGAGCAGTTCTTC | CASWPGQAFNEQFF | TRBJ2-1 | TRBV6-6 | TRBD1 | . | 14
TGCGCCAGCAGCCAACAGGGGACAGGAGGCTACACCTTC | CASSQQGTGGYTF | TRBJ1-2 | TRBV5-1 | TRBD1 | . | 13
TGTGCCAGCAACCCGGTCGGGGAAATCCAGCCCCAGCATTTT | CASNPVGEIQPQHF | TRBJ1-5 | TRBV6-2/TRBV6-3 | . | . | 14
TGTGCCAGCAGCTCGGAGAGGAAACTGTTTTTT | CASSSERKLFF | TRBJ1-4 | TRBV7-9 | . | . | 11
TGCAGCGCCACCTTGGGAGGGGGTAATGAAAAACTGTTTTTT | CSATLGGGNEKLFF | TRBJ1-4 | TRBV29-1 | . | few | 14
TGTGCCAGCAGCCCCGCGGGGGTTGGCGGCTACACCTTC | CASSPAGVGGYTF | TRBJ1-2 | TRBV7-8 | . | . | 13
TGTGCCAGCAGCTCCCGAGGTCGAGGAGATACGCAGTATTTT | CASSSRGRGDTQYF | TRBJ2-3 | TRBV11-3 | . | . | 14
TGTGCCAGCAGCAGCAGGGGGACTAATGAAAAACTGTTTTTT | CASSSRGTNEKLFF | TRBJ1-4 | TRBV28 | TRBD1 | . | 14
TGTGCCACCGTAAGAATAGACACTGAAGCTTTCTTT | CATVRIDTEAFF | TRBJ1-1 | TRBV7-9 | . | . | 12
TGCGCCAGCAGCCCCCATTTTAGCTCGGGTAACACTGAAGCTTTCTTT | CASSPHFSSGNTEAFF | TRBJ1-1 | TRBV5-1 | . | . | 16
TGCGCCAGCAGCCTACGGGACAGGGGGGATGAAGCTTTCTTT | CASSLRDRGDEAFF | TRBJ1-1 | TRBV4-1 | TRBD1 | . | 14
TGTGCCAGTAGTATAGCTGGGGGGACGGAGCTGTTTTTT | CASSIAGGTELFF | TRBJ2-2 | TRBV19 | . | . | 13
TGTGCCAGCACGGCGACTAGCGGGAGGGCCTCGGGTGAGCAGTTCTTC | CASTATSGRASGEQFF | TRBJ2-1 | TRBV7-6 | TRBD2 | . | 16
TGTGCCAGCAGCCAAGATCTAGCGGGGGCCCGCCAGGAGACCCAGTACTTC | CASSQDLAGARQETQYF | TRBJ2-5 | TRBV3-1/TRBV3-2 | TRBD2 | . | 17
TGTGCCAGCAGCTTACCAACCGGGAGAAATGGCTACACCTTC | CASSLPTGRNGYTF | TRBJ1-2 | TRBV7-2 | . | . | 14
TGTGCCAGCAGTCTGGGGACAGCTGAGAACACTGAAGCTTTCTTT | CASSLGTAENTEAFF | TRBJ1-1 | TRBV6-6 | TRBD1 | . | 15
TGTGCCAGCAGCCAAGATGTAGGGGGCGGCTACACCTTC | CASSQDVGGGYTF | TRBJ1-2 | TRBV14 | TRBD1 | . | 13
TGTGCCAGCAGCCAAGAGGTTGGGACAGGGATGCGTGGCTACACCTTC | CASSQEVGTGMRGYTF | TRBJ1-2 | TRBV3-1/TRBV3-2 | TRBD1 | few | 16
TGTGCCAGCAGCTTAGAGACAGGGTACGGCTACACCTTC | CASSLETGYGYTF | TRBJ1-2 | TRBV7-9 | TRBD1 | . | 13
TGTGCCAGTAAGACAGGGGGCACTGAAGCTTTCTTT | CASKTGGTEAFF | TRBJ1-1 | TRBV19 | TRBD1 | . | 12
TGTGCCAGCAGTTTAGACAGGGGGAATGAAAAACTGTTTTTT | CASSLDRGNEKLFF | TRBJ1-4 | TRBV5-4 | TRBD1 | . | 14
TGTGCCAGCAGTTACTCGGAGGACTCCTACAATGAGCAGTTCTTC | CASSYSEDSYNEQFF | TRBJ2-1 | TRBV6-6 | . | . | 15
TGCGCCAGCAGCTTGGCTGGGACTAGCGGATCTAGCACAGATACGCAGTATTTT | CASSLAGTSGSSTDTQYF | TRBJ2-3 | TRBV5-1 | TRBD2 | . | 18
TGTGCCAGCAGCATCCGGGACAGGGGGCACGATTCACCCCTCCACTTT | CASSIRDRGHDSPLHF | TRBJ1-6 | TRBV7-2 | TRBD1 | once | 16
TGTGCCAGCAGGCCATCAACGGGGGGCCATCAGCCCCAGCATTTT | CASRPSTGGHQPQHF | TRBJ1-5 | TRBV6-1 | . | . | 15
TGTGCCAGCAGTTACTCCCGCCGGGGAACGAGGGACGAGCAGTACTTC | CASSYSRRGTRDEQYF | TRBJ2-7 | TRBV6-6 | . | . | 16
TGTGCCAGCAGCTTAGCCTCGGGACAGAACTATGGCTACACCTTC | CASSLASGQNYGYTF | TRBJ1-2 | TRBV7-2 | TRBD1 | . | 15
TGCAGCGTTGGGGGACAGGGACCCTACGAGCAGTACTTC | CSVGGQGPYEQYF | TRBJ2-7 | TRBV29-1 | TRBD1 | . | 13
TGTGCCAGCAGCTTATACACTAGCGGCTACGAGCAGTACTTC | CASSLYTSGYEQYF | TRBJ2-7 | TRBV11-2 | TRBD2 | . | 14